This TCR beta chain was observed in a study of T cell responses to AZD1222 COVID-19 vaccine. On the study more broadly: Pooled samples include second doses given at about 4 or 12 weeks.

Some clones are missing from TCRdb's copy, which holds only in-frame ones; the method was immunoSEQ multiplex PCR. The profile shows 70,000 to 80,000 clones, more than 80% of them singletons. Concerning this clone: Its antigen is not known.

Whole-study findings and limits: Clonal diversity was possibly underestimated, and the donors were mostly white British, with more females. Only five to seven individuals given AZD1222 were seropositive at baseline. Repertoire sampling occurred only after the peak T cell response.

The CDR3 length is 13 residues. The V and J ends lost 4 bases and 5 bases, in that order; junction bases with no gene match: 3. The germline gives CDR1 SGHKS, CDR2 YYEKEE (reference sequence). The TCR comes from an adult in good health. The chain combines TRBV5-5 with TRBJ1-5, with 7 nucleotides matching TRBD1. Specimen: peripheral blood, collected on day 0 of AZD1222 vaccination. CDR3 in amino acids: CASSRGTDQPQHF. The CDR3 DNA reads as TGTGCCAGCAGCCGGGGGACAGATCAGCCCCAGCATTTT. Variable domain in full (rest from reference TRBV5-5 and TRBJ1-5): DAGVTQSPTHLIKTRGQQVTLRCSPISGHKSVSWYQQVLGQGPQFIFQYYEKEERGRGNFPDRFSARQFPNYSSELNVNALLLGDSALYLCASSRGTDQPQHFGDGTRLSIL.